This T cell receptor beta chain was captured by sequencing in a study of identical twins. Template switching, a step in the protocol, added a universal primer site, and cDNA carried unique molecular identifiers. TCRdb re-called the 5' RACE reads through MiXCR, storing one row per CDR3 protein. The sample has over 500,000 distinct CDR3 sequences; roughly a fifth are singletons. This clonotype appeared many times. A further study also used this sample, focusing on T cells expressing NK-cell markers. According to that study: Sorted T-cell subsets CD3+CD56+NKG2C+, CD3+CD56+NKG2C- and CD3+CD56-NKG2C+ were TCR beta-sequenced. Sorting in several experiments was restricted by an anti-gamma-delta TCR antibody to alpha-beta TCR T cells. In more than 5 donors, dominant CD3+CD56+NKG2C+ clonotypes ranked among the top 10 CD8+ clonotypes.

The clonotype was recovered from a woman between 18 and 29 years old in good health. The sequencing sample was made of CD4+ T cells sorted from blood.

The CDR3 nucleotides are TGTGCCATCAGTGAACGGGGACAGTCCGATGCGCCCCAGCATTTT. Translation gives CAISERGQSDAPQHF. This chain joins TRBV10-3 and TRBJ1-5; 7 bases are a match to TRBD1. The CDR3 runs 15 residues. The germline V gene encodes CDR1 ENHRY and CDR2 SYGVKD. The junction had 11 bases not matched to a gene; V was cut back by 3 bases and J by 9 bases.